This is a list of T cell receptor beta chains from one sample in a study of blood T cell repertoires in COVID-19. The assay was immunoSEQ multiplex PCR, and TCRdb's table has in-frame clones only and misses some. In the table there are about 370,000 clones, 89% of which are singletons. Material for sequencing was peripheral blood. The receptor set was obtained from a woman between 25 and 40 years old with COVID-19, enrolled during active disease. Each CDR3 is given with its conserved first and last residue. D genes are given only for firm matches. Some rows have no size entry. The others give once, few or many, or a class for an expanded clone.

v_call	cdr3_length	clone_size	j_call	d_call	cdr3_aa	cdr3_nt
TRBV28	17	.	TRBJ2-1	.	CASSFPPTGTGTNEQFF	TGTGCCAGCAGTTTCCCCCCAACCGGGACTGGGACGAATGAGCAGTTCTTC
TRBV10-3	13	.	TRBJ2-1	.	CAISGGAYNEQFF	TGTGCCATCAGTGGGGGAGCCTACAATGAGCAGTTCTTC
TRBV5-5	16	.	TRBJ1-3	.	CASSLLQGNSGNTIYF	TGTGCCAGCAGCTTGTTACAGGGAAACTCTGGAAACACCATATATTTT
TRBV6-2/TRBV6-3	14	.	TRBJ1-1	.	CASSYLRQHTEAFF	TGTGCCAGCAGTTACCTTCGACAGCACACTGAAGCTTTCTTT
TRBV5-4	12	.	TRBJ1-1	TRBD1	CASRGDSPEAFF	TGTGCCAGCAGGGGGGACAGCCCTGAAGCTTTCTTT
TRBV5-8	15	.	TRBJ1-2	TRBD1	CASSLGQGANYGYTF	TGTGCCAGCAGCTTGGGACAGGGAGCTAACTATGGCTACACCTTC
TRBV7-7	15	.	TRBJ2-2	TRBD2	CASSSGLANTGELFF	TGTGCTAGCAGCTCGGGACTAGCGAACACCGGGGAGCTGTTTTTT
TRBV30	16	.	TRBJ2-1	TRBD2	CAWRRCRAGGVYEQFF	TGTGCCTGGAGGCGTTGTCGAGCGGGGGGGGTCTATGAGCAGTTCTTC
TRBV7-9	15	few	TRBJ1-2	.	CASSLPPGENYGYTF	TGTGCCAGCAGCTTACCCCCCGGGGAGAACTATGGCTACACCTTC
TRBV7-7	15	.	TRBJ2-5	TRBD1	CASSGRTGGPETQYF	TGTGCTAGCAGCGGACGGACAGGGGGGCCGGAGACCCAGTACTTC